Listed below are T cell receptor beta chains from one sample, sequenced in a study of blood T cell repertoires in COVID-19. Only in-frame clones appear in the TCRdb table, and some are missing; sequencing was by immunoSEQ multiplex PCR. Of about 210,000 clones listed, 80% to 90% are singletons. Specimen: peripheral blood. The source of these receptors is a woman aged 45-65 years with active or convalescent COVID-19. Both conserved end residues are part of each CDR3. The D gene is left open where the match is weak. Clone size, where shown, is once, few, many, or a class for clones that have expanded.

>TRBD2|TRBJ2-1|TRBV5-1|-
CASSLDGGAYNEQFF
TGCGCCAGCAGCTTAGACGGGGGGGCCTACAATGAGCAGTTCTTC
>-|TRBJ1-1|TRBV6-1|-
CASSEKDSTEAFF
TGTGCCAGCAGTGAGAAGGACAGCACTGAAGCTTTCTTT
>TRBD2|TRBJ2-1|TRBV5-5|-
CASSFLADSYNEQFF
TGTGCCAGCAGCTTCCTAGCGGACTCCTACAATGAGCAGTTCTTC
>-|TRBJ1-2|TRBV27|once
CASRTEVAPGYTF
TGTGCCAGCAGGACAGAGGTGGCCCCTGGCTACACCTTC
>TRBD1|TRBJ2-1|TRBV28|-
CASSSRGTGVNEQFF
TGTGCCAGCAGTTCCCGGGGGACAGGGGTCAATGAGCAGTTCTTC
>TRBD2|TRBJ2-5|TRBV14|-
CASSQASTGLAGKETQYF
TGTGCCAGCAGCCAGGCCTCAACGGGACTAGCGGGAAAAGAGACCCAGTACTTC
>TRBD1|TRBJ1-5|TRBV4-2|-
CASSPGEGQGATQPQHF
TGTGCCAGCAGCCCCGGGGAGGGACAGGGGGCAACTCAGCCCCAGCATTTT
>TRBD1|TRBJ1-2|TRBV2|once
CASSQDRARGGYTF
TGTGCCAGCAGTCAAGACAGGGCTCGCGGGGGCTACACCTTC
>-|TRBJ2-1|TRBV6-6|-
CASSPIKEGKGHNEQFF
TGTGCCAGCAGTCCCATCAAAGAGGGTAAGGGCCACAATGAGCAGTTCTTC
>TRBD2|TRBJ2-1|TRBV27|-
CASSFRGLAGGPSYNEQFF
TGTGCCAGCAGTTTCCGGGGATTAGCGGGAGGGCCTTCCTACAATGAGCAGTTCTTC
>TRBD1|TRBJ1-2|TRBV7-2|-
CASSLRRQGTYTF
TGTGCCAGCAGCTTACGTCGACAGGGGACTTACACCTTC
>-|TRBJ1-1|TRBV18|-
CASSPPTKGTEAFF
TGTGCCAGCTCACCCCCTACTAAGGGGACTGAAGCTTTCTTT
>-|TRBJ2-3|TRBV12-3/TRBV12-4|-
CASTNRGTQYF
TGTGCCAGCACTAATAGAGGCACGCAGTATTTT
>TRBD1|TRBJ2-3|TRBV6-6|-
CASSRDRGSRTDTQYF
TGTGCCAGCAGTCGAGACAGGGGAAGTCGGACAGATACGCAGTATTTT
>-|TRBJ2-3|TRBV4-1|-
CASSPPDRGFTDTQYF
TGCGCCAGCAGCCCCCCGGATCGGGGGTTCACAGATACGCAGTATTTT
>TRBD1|TRBJ1-4|TRBV5-5|-
CASSRRDSEKLFF
TGTGCCAGCAGCCGTAGGGACAGCGAAAAACTGTTTTTT
>-|TRBJ2-5|TRBV7-7|-
CASSLGAGWEETQYF
TGTGCCAGCAGCTTAGGGGCAGGGTGGGAAGAGACCCAGTACTTC
>-|TRBJ1-4|TRBV29-1|-
CSVDGQTSEKLFF
TGCAGCGTTGATGGACAGACCAGTGAAAAACTGTTTTTT
>-|TRBJ2-1|TRBV19|-
CASSIVVSFYNEQFF
TGTGCCAGTAGTATAGTAGTCTCCTTTTACAATGAGCAGTTCTTC
>TRBD2|TRBJ2-1|TRBV10-3|-
CAISESLAPYNEQFF
TGTGCCATCAGTGAGTCACTAGCGCCCTACAATGAGCAGTTCTTC
>TRBD1|TRBJ1-2|TRBV6-5|-
CASSYQRTGYGYTF
TGTGCCAGCAGTTACCAACGGACAGGCTATGGCTACACCTTC
>TRBD2|TRBJ2-2|TRBV10-3|-
CAISGASGGLAGELFF
TGTGCCATCAGTGGCGCTAGCGGGGGGCTCGCCGGGGAGCTGTTTTTT
>TRBD1|TRBJ1-5|TRBV19|once
CASSAGQGANQPQHF
TGTGCCAGTAGTGCCGGACAGGGGGCGAATCAGCCCCAGCATTTT
>TRBD2|TRBJ2-1|TRBV9|once
CASSGTSGRAPEEQFF
TGTGCCAGCAGCGGAACTAGCGGGAGGGCCCCCGAGGAGCAGTTCTTC
>-|TRBJ1-5|TRBV28|-
CASSWGVDQPQHF
TGTGCCAGCAGTTGGGGGGTGGATCAGCCCCAGCATTTT
>-|TRBJ2-5|TRBV18|-
CASSRFLGGEQETQYF
TGTGCCAGCTCACGTTTCCTGGGGGGTGAACAAGAGACCCAGTACTTC
>TRBD1|TRBJ2-7|TRBV2|-
CASRTGYPYEQYF
TGTGCCAGCAGGACAGGGTACCCCTACGAGCAGTACTTC
>-|TRBJ2-3|TRBV4-1|-
CASSPRGPVGTDTQYF
TGCGCCAGCAGCCCTAGAGGGCCCGTTGGCACAGATACGCAGTATTTT
>-|TRBJ1-2|TRBV4-1|-
CASSPRPGGPTRIGYTF
TGCGCCAGCAGCCCCCGTCCGGGGGGCCCTACAAGGATTGGCTACACCTTC
>TRBD2|TRBJ2-3|TRBV24-1|-
CATSDALAGSTDTQYF
TGTGCCACCAGTGATGCACTAGCGGGGAGCACAGATACGCAGTATTTT
>-|TRBJ2-5|TRBV2|once
CASSVLQETQYF
TGTGCCAGCAGTGTCCTCCAAGAGACCCAGTACTTC
>-|TRBJ2-4|TRBV6-5|-
CASRSKTGLWDIQYF
TGTGCCAGCAGGTCAAAAACAGGGTTATGGGACATTCAGTACTTC
>-|TRBJ1-6|TRBV5-1|-
CASSTGWNSPLHF
TGCGCCAGCTCTACAGGGTGGAATTCACCCCTCCACTTT
>-|TRBJ1-2|TRBV7-3|-
CASSLIGGYGYTF
TGTGCCAGCAGCTTGATTGGAGGCTATGGCTACACCTTC
>TRBD1|TRBJ1-5|TRBV9|few
CASSGIRDSEFDGNQPQHF
TGTGCCAGCAGCGGGATCCGGGACAGTGAGTTTGACGGTAATCAGCCCCAGCATTTT
>TRBD2|TRBJ2-3|TRBV9|-
CASSVAGAGTYKTDTQYF
TGTGCCAGCAGCGTAGCGGGAGCGGGGACTTACAAGACGGATACGCAGTATTTT
>-|TRBJ1-1|TRBV27|-
CASSPQGLRTEAFF
TGTGCCAGCAGTCCACAGGGTTTAAGGACTGAAGCTTTCTTT
>TRBD2|TRBJ2-5|TRBV2|-
CASSGTETSGGLKETQYF
TGTGCCAGCAGTGGAACCGAGACTAGCGGGGGTCTTAAAGAGACCCAGTACTTC
>TRBD1|TRBJ1-4|TRBV7-9|once
CASRRAGGSTNEKLFF
TGTGCCAGCAGACGAGCAGGGGGGTCCACTAATGAAAAACTGTTTTTT
>TRBD1|TRBJ1-5|TRBV6-5|-
CASRPAGTGIQPQHF
TGTGCCAGCAGGCCGGCGGGGACAGGGATACAGCCCCAGCATTTT
>TRBD1|TRBJ1-1|TRBV11-2|-
CASSPHPPGTGNTEAFF
TGTGCCAGCAGCCCGCACCCCCCCGGGACAGGGAACACTGAAGCTTTCTTT
>TRBD2|TRBJ2-2|TRBV7-6|-
CASTGPAGETGELFF
TGTGCCAGCACCGGACCGGCGGGGGAAACCGGGGAGCTGTTTTTT
>-|TRBJ1-2|TRBV5-1|-
CASSLEPRNYGYTF
TGCGCCAGCAGCTTGGAGCCCCGTAACTATGGCTACACCTTC
>TRBD1|TRBJ1-5|TRBV19|-
CASSIGTGNNQPQHF
TGTGCCAGTAGTATCGGGACAGGGAACAATCAGCCCCAGCATTTT